The 15 T cell receptor beta chains below come from one sample, sequenced in a study of T cell changes during pregnancy in multiple sclerosis. Sequenced by immunoSEQ multiplex PCR; TCRdb stores in-frame clones only, minus some. The sample carries around 60,000 clones, roughly 93% recorded once. This sample comprised peripheral blood, obtained after pregnancy. The source is a female donor with multiple sclerosis, enrolled in a pregnancy study.

The chain couples TRBV6-1 to TRBJ2-1; 7 nucleotides match TRBD1. Germline V lookup: CDR1 MNHNS, CDR2 SASEGT. After removal of 4 bases from V and 3 bases from J, the junction contained 6 bases not matched to a gene. The CDR3 covers 15 residues. The CDR3 protein is CASSVVDRVYNEQFF. In DNA, the CDR3 is TGTGCCAGCAGTGTCGTAGACAGGGTCTACAATGAGCAGTTCTTC.

The J gene is TRBJ2-3, the V gene TRBV4-3; 11 bases match TRBD2. Per germline, CDR1 LGHNA and CDR2 YSLEER. Trimming removed 4 bases from V and 7 bases from J; junction bases left unmatched: 4. There are 14 residues in the CDR3. The CDR3 spells CASSLAGGRNTQYF. The CDR3 DNA sequence: TGCGCCAGCAGCCTAGCGGGAGGGCGGAATACGCAGTATTTT.

This clone was observed a few times. Germline and junction disagree at one end, which may indicate a read error. The chain couples TRBV7-7 to TRBJ2-7; 10 bases match TRBD2. The CDR3 is 15 residues long. Germline V lookup: CDR1 SSHAT, CDR2 FNYEAQ (reference sequence). CDR3 protein: CASSFGTSASYEQYF. CDR3 in DNA: TGTGCTAGCAGCTTCGGGACTAGCGCCTCCTACGAGCAGTACTTC.

The chain has TRBV27 and TRBJ2-7; 7 positions agree with TRBD1. Per the germline V gene, CDR1 is MNHEY and CDR2 is SMNVEV (reference sequence). Trimming at V came to 6 bases and at J to 3 bases, leaving 8 bases not matched to a gene. This CDR3 region has 14 residues. The CDR3 sequence is CASRPGQTVYEQYF. CDR3 nucleotides: TGTGCCAGCAGACCGGGACAGACCGTCTACGAGCAGTACTTC.

The chain links TRBV29-1 to TRBJ1-2, with D possibly TRBD1 on 5 matching bases. The CDR3 loop spans 13 amino acids. The V end lost 7 bases, the J end lost 2 bases, and 14 bases lay between the germline ends. Germline CDR1 SQVTM, CDR2 ANQGSEA. CDR3 nucleotides: TGCAGCGCCGCCGGGACTACAAACTATGGCTACACCTTC. Protein: CSAAGTTNYGYTF.

This clone was recorded only once. This sequence joins TRBV6-1 and TRBJ1-1; D is uncertain. V lost 4 bases to trimming and J lost 0 bases, with 15 bases between them. CDR1 is MNHNS, CDR2 SASEGT, per germline. CDR3 length: 16 residues. The CDR3 spells CASSVYGTGMNTEAFF. CDR3 in DNA: TGTGCCAGCAGTGTGTACGGAACGGGGATGAACACTGAAGCTTTCTTT.

Here the CDR3 DNA reads TGTGCCAGCAGCGAGACAGGGGTGCTCACCGGGGAGCTGTTTTTT. It yields the protein CASSETGVLTGELFF. This chain joins TRBV7-2 and TRBJ2-2; 8 bases are shared with TRBD1. The CDR3 length is 15 residues. J gave up 4 bases and V 5 bases, and 6 bases lay outside the gene matches. Looked up from germline, CDR1 is SGHTA and CDR2 is FQGNSA.

This clone has a single count. The V gene is TRBV9, the J gene TRBJ2-1; a weak D match, TRBD2 (5 bases). This CDR3 is 14 amino acids long. CDR1 and CDR2 (germline): SGDLS, YYNGEE. V was pared by 1 base and J by 8 bases, with 13 bases between. The CDR3 loop reads CASSVTPGSHEQFF. The CDR3 bases are TGTGCCAGCAGCGTAACCCCGGGGAGTCATGAGCAGTTCTTC. The full variable domain, its missing parts supplied by reference TRBV9 and TRBJ2-1, is DSGVTQTPKHLITATGQRVTLRCSPRSGDLSVYWYQQSLDQGLQFLIQYYNGEERAKGNILERFSAQQFPDLHSELNLSSLELGDSALYFCASSVTPGSHEQFFGPGTRLTVL.

The rearrangement links TRBV19 to TRBJ2-7, with 10 bases matching TRBD1. The ends lost 4 bases at V and 1 base at J; junction bases unmatched: 7. Germline lookup yields CDR1 LNHDA and CDR2 SQIVND (reference sequence). CDR3 size: 16 residues. The CDR3 sequence is CASSTGQGVGSYEQYF. The CDR3 DNA is TGTGCCAGTAGTACCGGACAGGGGGTCGGTTCCTACGAGCAGTACTTC. Complete variable domain (other parts from reference TRBV19 and TRBJ2-7): DGGITQSPKYLFRKEGQNVTLSCEQNLNHDAMYWYRQDPGQGLRLIYYSQIVNDFQKGDIAEGYSVSREKKESFPLTVTSAQKNPTAFYLCASSTGQGVGSYEQYFGPGTRLTVT.

The chain is built from TRBV7-9 and TRBJ1-1, with 10 bases that match TRBD1. This CDR3 comprises 15 residues. Germline V gene data show CDR1 as SEHNR and CDR2 as FQNEAQ (reference sequence). The trim removed 5 bases at V and 3 bases at J, leaving 6 bases unmatched. This chain's CDR3 is CASSLPDRGDTEAFF. The CDR3 DNA reads as TGTGCCAGCAGCCTGCCGGACAGGGGGGACACTGAAGCTTTCTTT.

This rearrangement joins TRBV4-1 to TRBJ2-2, with D possibly TRBD2 on 5 matching bases. The CDR3 runs to 17 residues. Trimming removed 0 bases at V and 2 bases at J, with 13 bases between. Looked up from germline, CDR1 is MGHRA and CDR2 is YSYEKL. The CDR3 spells CASSQDEDSANTGELFF. As DNA, the CDR3 is TGCGCCAGCAGCCAAGATGAGGATAGCGCCAACACCGGGGAGCTGTTTTTT.

The chain combines TRBV21-1 with TRBJ2-7; TRBD2 is the table's D call, not checked against the DNA. TRBV21-1 is labeled a pseudogene. The CDR3 is 14 amino acids. CDR3 nucleotides: TGTGCCAGCAGCCCGGGACTAGCGGGTGTCGAGCAGTACTTC. Its translation is CASSPGLAGVEQYF.

This sequence joins TRBV28 and TRBJ1-1; TRBD1 agrees at 9 bases. The CDR3 loop spans 15 amino acids. Germline V gives CDR1 MDHEN, CDR2 SYDVKM. V shed 5 bases, J shed 3 bases, and the junction held 7 bases outside the gene matches. The CDR3 nucleotides are TGTGCCAGCAGTGCGAACCGGGACAGGGACACTGAAGCTTTCTTT. Amino acids: CASSANRDRDTEAFF.

The rearrangement links TRBV7-9 to TRBJ2-5; the match to TRBD1 covers 9 bases. Unmatched junction bases numbered 10, after V lost 3 bases and J lost 5 bases. Looked up from germline, CDR1 is SEHNR and CDR2 is FQNEAQ (reference sequence). CDR3 length: 16 residues. The CDR3: CASSFPGGQGPETQYF. For the CDR3, the DNA is TGTGCCAGCAGCTTTCCTGGGGGACAGGGCCCGGAGACCCAGTACTTC. Supplemented by reference TRBV7-9 and TRBJ2-5, the full variable domain reads DTGVSQNPRHKITKRGQNVTFRCDPISEHNRLYWYRQTLGQGPEFLTYFQNEAQLEKSRLLSDRFSAERPKGSFSTLEIQRTEQGDSAMYLCASSFPGGQGPETQYFGPGTRLLVL.

This sequence joins TRBV18 and TRBJ2-3, with 7 positions matching TRBD2. The CDR3 contains 17 residues. Trimming took 2 bases from V and 0 from J; bases not matched to a gene: 8. The V gene's germline CDR1 is KGHSH and CDR2 LQKENI. The CDR3 spells CASSPFGLEYSTDTQYF. CDR3 nucleotide sequence: TGTGCCAGCTCACCATTTGGACTAGAGTATAGCACAGATACGCAGTATTTT.